Listed here are 10 T cell receptor beta chains from one sample, sequenced in a study of T cells in Graves' hyperthyroidism and ophthalmopathy. The source material, RNA transcripts, was used to amplify TCR beta CDR3 regions. A first-round RT-PCR of the TCR CDR3 used the HTBI primer set. TCRdb recomputed calls from the multiplex PCR reads with MiXCR, one row per CDR3 protein. This table holds under 350,000 distinct CDR3 sequences, around 13% found once. The specimen was blood. The receptors derive from a woman between 35 and 50 years old with Graves' ophthalmopathy.

As for this clonotype: Just one base apart from a much larger clone, this may be a read error. The chain has TRBV4-1 and TRBJ1-1; D possibly corresponds to TRBD1 (5 bases). The CDR3 has 16 amino acids. V lost 1 base to trimming and J lost 1 base, with 13 bases between them. Germline lookup yields CDR1 MGHRA and CDR2 YSYEKL. In nucleotides, the CDR3 is TGCGCCAGCAGCCAAGGATGGGGACGGACGAACACTGAAGCTTTCTTT. Encoded protein: CASSQGWGRTNTEAFF.

This clonotype was counted many times. The chain employs TRBV5-1 and TRBJ1-1, with 9 bases lining up with TRBD1. The germline V gene encodes CDR1 SGHRS and CDR2 YFSETQ. This CDR3 region has 15 residues. V trimming: 4 bases; J trimming: 3 bases; junction bases outside the gene matches: 7. The chain's CDR3 is CASSPQWTGDTEAFF. The DNA of the CDR3 is TGCGCCAGCAGCCCCCAATGGACAGGGGACACTGAAGCTTTCTTT. The full variable domain, rest sourced from reference TRBV5-1 and TRBJ1-1, is KAGVTQTPRYLIKTRGQQVTLSCSPISGHRSVSWYQQTPGQGLQFLFEYFSETQRNKGNFPGRFSGRQFSNSRSEMNVSTLELGDSALYLCASSPQWTGDTEAFFGQGTRLTVV.

Many counts were recorded for this clonotype. V and J are TRBV24-1 and TRBJ2-3; D is unresolved. Germline V gene data show CDR1 as KGHDR and CDR2 as SFDVKD. V lost 1 base, J lost 4 bases, and 8 bases lay in between. The CDR3 runs to 14 residues. CDR3 sequence reads: CATSDFKGSDTQYF. The CDR3 nucleotides read TGTGCCACCAGTGATTTTAAGGGCTCAGATACGCAGTATTTT.

This clonotype was detected many times. The chain employs TRBV13 and TRBJ2-7; 7 nucleotides line up with TRBD2. CDR1 is PRHDT, CDR2 FYEKMQ, per germline (reference sequence). The CDR3 totals 14 residues. V was pared by 4 bases and J by 4 bases, with 7 bases of the junction left unmatched. DNA for the CDR3: TGTGCCAGCAGCTCCGGGACTATCTCTTACGAGCAGTACTTC. It is translated as CASSSGTISYEQYF.

This clonotype has ten or more counts. The chain uses TRBV2 and TRBJ1-5, with TRBD1 matching 8 bases. The length of the CDR3 is 14 residues. V shed 5 bases, J shed 5 bases, and the junction held 5 bases outside the gene matches. Germline CDR1 is SNHLY and CDR2 is FYNNEI. The chain's CDR3 is CASSPGGEDQPQHF. DNA of the CDR3: TGTGCCAGCAGTCCAGGGGGCGAAGATCAGCCCCAGCATTTT.

Turning to this clonotype: This may be a read error: a much more frequent sequence differs by one nucleotide. The gene calls are TRBV6-6 and TRBJ2-7; tentatively, D is TRBD1 (7 bases). CDR3 length: 17 residues. Per the germline V gene, CDR1 is MNHNY and CDR2 is SVGAGI (reference sequence). Here the CDR3 reads CANSYSYQGGNPYEQYF. DNA for the CDR3: TGTGCCAACAGTTACTCGTACCAGGGGGGCAATCCCTACGAGCAGTACTTC.

The genes are TRBV7-2 and TRBJ2-3, with 11 bases fitting TRBD2. The V and J ends lost 4 bases and 2 bases, in that order; junction bases with no gene match: 8. The CDR3 consists of 17 residues. Germline values: CDR1 SGHTA, CDR2 FQGNSA. As DNA, the CDR3 is TGTGCCAGCAGCTACTCCCAGACTAGCGGGAACACAGATACGCAGTATTTT. This encodes CASSYSQTSGNTDTQYF.

There are many counts of this clonotype. The chain joins TRBV7-8 to TRBJ1-2; possibly TRBD1 for D (6 bases). This CDR3 has 13 amino acids. Germline V gives CDR1 SGHVS, CDR2 FQNEAQ. V lost 2 bases to trimming and J lost 4 bases, with 8 bases between them. As DNA, the CDR3 is TGTGCCAGCAGCTTATCAGGGGCCTATGGCTACACCTTC. Its protein is CASSLSGAYGYTF. Combining the CDR3 with reference TRBV7-8 and TRBJ1-2 gives the whole variable domain GAGVSQSPRYKVAKRGQDVALRCDPISGHVSLFWYQQALGQGPEFLTYFQNEAQLDKSGLPSDRFFAERPEGSVSTLKIQRTQQEDSAVYLCASSLSGAYGYTFGSGTRLTVV.

This clonotype showed up just a few times. The CDR3 loop is CASSLAGGGSFF. CDR3 in DNA: TGCGCCAGCAGCTTGGCCGGGGGGGGGTCTTTCTTT. This rearrangement joins TRBV5-1 to TRBJ1-1, with a possible D match to TRBD1 (5 bases). The CDR3 sequence is 12 residues long. Germline V gene sequence: CDR1 SGHRS, CDR2 YFSETQ. Deletions cut 0 bases from V and 12 bases from J, with 12 bases between.

This clonotype was seen ten or more times. The chain recombines TRBV10-3 with TRBJ2-7; the match to TRBD1 covers 9 bases. The CDR3 covers 15 residues. V lost 2 bases to trimming and J lost 7 bases; unmatched junction nucleotides: 9. The germline gives CDR1 ENHRY, CDR2 SYGVKD. CDR3 loop: CAISEPGQGRREQYF. The CDR3, as DNA: TGTGCCATCAGTGAGCCAGGACAGGGGCGCAGGGAGCAGTACTTC.